These T cell receptor beta chains were read from a single sample in a study of blood T cell repertoires in COVID-19. The data were produced by immunoSEQ multiplex PCR, yet TCRdb's version contains in-frame clones alone and is incomplete. Of roughly 250,000 clones listed, around 90% were seen once; the top ten hold roughly 1.7%. Sequencing input: PBMCs or T cells enriched from blood (not recorded which). Receptors originate from a woman in her 50s who had recovered from COVID-19. CDR3s include the opening cysteine and the closing phenylalanine or tryptophan. The order of the fields is D gene, V gene, clone size, J gene, CDR3 protein, CDR3 DNA. A D gene is named only where the DNA matches it firmly. Size is stated for part of the rows, as once, few or many counts, or as a class when the clone is expanded.

NA	TRBV29-1	NA	TRBJ1-2	CSVEGSAQRCCTF	TGCAGCGTTGAAGGGTCAGCCCAGAGGTGTTGCACCTTC
TRBD2	TRBV2	NA	TRBJ2-7	CASRLAGASEQYF	TGTGCCAGTAGACTAGCGGGGGCTTCCGAGCAGTACTTC
TRBD2	TRBV4-1	NA	TRBJ2-3	CASSLSGIGTDTQYF	TGCGCCAGCAGCCTTAGCGGGATAGGCACAGATACGCAGTATTTT
NA	TRBV2	few	TRBJ1-3	CASRGGFTGNTIYF	TGTGCCAGCAGGGGCGGGTTTACTGGAAACACCATATATTTT
TRBD1	TRBV28	NA	TRBJ1-1	CASSADRVVDTEAFF	TGTGCCAGCAGTGCAGACAGGGTGGTGGACACTGAAGCTTTCTTT
NA	TRBV7-2	NA	TRBJ2-7	CASSAGIGVYEQYF	TGTGCCAGCAGCGCAGGAATCGGGGTCTACGAGCAGTACTTC
TRBD2	TRBV30	NA	TRBJ2-7	CAWSHSGRLTYEQYF	TGTGCCTGGAGTCATAGCGGGAGGTTGACCTACGAGCAGTACTTC
TRBD2	TRBV7-6	NA	TRBJ2-7	CASSLRAGVHEQYF	TGTGCCAGCAGCTTACGAGCGGGAGTCCACGAGCAGTACTTC
TRBD1	TRBV6-5	NA	TRBJ2-3	CASSYAQGADTQYF	TGTGCCAGCAGTTACGCACAGGGGGCAGATACGCAGTATTTT
TRBD2	TRBV27	NA	TRBJ2-7	CASSFAGGRAYEQYF	TGTGCCAGCAGTTTCGCCGGGGGGAGGGCTTACGAGCAGTACTTC
TRBD2	TRBV7-2	NA	TRBJ2-1	CATSRGRENEQFF	TGTGCCACCTCACGGGGGAGGGAGAATGAGCAGTTCTTC
TRBD2	TRBV7-3	NA	TRBJ2-5	CASSLSGTSVQETQYF	TGTGCCAGCAGCTTATCCGGGACTAGCGTCCAAGAGACCCAGTACTTC
NA	TRBV3-1/TRBV3-2	NA	TRBJ2-1	CASSPTRSSYNEQFF	TGTGCCAGCAGCCCCACTAGGAGCTCCTACAATGAGCAGTTCTTC
NA	TRBV29-1	NA	TRBJ2-3	CSVALAGRTDTQYF	TGCAGCGTTGCCCTTGCGGGACGCACAGATACGCAGTATTTT
NA	TRBV19	NA	TRBJ2-3	CASSTQRGDTQYF	TGTGCCAGTAGTACACAAAGGGGGGATACGCAGTATTTT
NA	TRBV7-8	NA	TRBJ2-1	CASSSGEYEQFF	TGTGCCAGCAGCTCAGGGGAGTATGAGCAGTTCTTC
TRBD1	TRBV24-1	few	TRBJ1-3	CATSVWTGSLNSGNTIYF	TGTGCCACCAGTGTTTGGACAGGGTCCTTAAACTCTGGAAACACCATATATTTT
TRBD1	TRBV3-1/TRBV3-2	NA	TRBJ2-7	CASSLPSARGFHEQYF	TGTGCCAGCAGCCTACCTTCAGCCAGGGGGTTTCACGAGCAGTACTTC
NA	TRBV7-8	NA	TRBJ1-3	CASSLTRTAGNTIYF	TGTGCCAGCAGCTTAACCCGGACAGCTGGAAACACCATATATTTT
NA	TRBV5-6	NA	TRBJ1-1	CASSSREGNTEAFF	TGTGCCAGCAGCTCCAGGGAGGGGAACACTGAAGCTTTCTTT
TRBD2	TRBV27	NA	TRBJ2-7	CASSPRGGRSHEQYF	TGTGCCAGCAGTCCCCGGGGGGGGCGTTCGCACGAGCAGTACTTC
TRBD2	TRBV6-5	NA	TRBJ2-5	CATLAGETQYF	TGTGCCACACTAGCGGGAGAGACCCAGTACTTC
NA	TRBV27	NA	TRBJ1-1	CASSLSRYTEAFF	TGTGCCAGCAGTTTATCGAGATACACTGAAGCTTTCTTT
NA	TRBV10-2	NA	TRBJ1-1	CASSAMTGLGKTTEAFF	TGCGCCAGCAGTGCTATGACAGGTTTGGGGAAAACGACTGAAGCTTTCTTT
NA	TRBV11-3	NA	TRBJ2-2	CASSLSAGELFF	TGTGCCAGCAGCTTGTCAGCCGGGGAGCTGTTTTTT
TRBD2	TRBV2	NA	TRBJ2-1	CASSREGLYNEQFF	TGTGCCAGCAGTCGGGAGGGCCTATACAATGAGCAGTTCTTC
NA	TRBV15	NA	TRBJ2-2	CATSRGLLEELFF	TGTGCCACCAGCAGGGGCCTATTGGAGGAGCTGTTTTTT
TRBD1	TRBV4-3	NA	TRBJ2-6	CASSQAQGSGANVLTF	TGCGCCAGCAGCCAAGCACAGGGGTCCGGGGCCAACGTCCTGACTTTC
NA	TRBV25-1	NA	TRBJ2-5	CASSELGRVQETQYF	TGTGCCAGCAGTGAGTTGGGGAGAGTTCAAGAGACCCAGTACTTC
NA	TRBV18	NA	TRBJ1-1	CASSPVQNMNTEAFF	TGTGCCAGCTCACCAGTCCAGAACATGAACACTGAAGCTTTCTTT
NA	TRBV18	NA	TRBJ2-5	CASSQTYQETQYF	TGTGCCAGCTCACAGACTTACCAAGAGACCCAGTACTTC
TRBD2	TRBV4-3	NA	TRBJ2-3	CASSLGLAGAITDTQYF	TGCGCCAGCAGCCTCGGACTAGCGGGAGCGATCACAGATACGCAGTATTTT
TRBD1	TRBV19	NA	TRBJ1-1	CASTAGQELPEAFF	TGTGCCAGTACCGCAGGACAGGAGCTTCCTGAAGCTTTCTTT
NA	TRBV14	NA	TRBJ1-6	CASSQDHTRRTSSYNSPLHF	TGTGCCAGCAGCCAAGACCACACTCGACGGACTAGCTCCTATAATTCACCCCTCCACTTT
TRBD2	TRBV7-3	NA	TRBJ2-1	CASSPRSGMGNGQFF	TGTGCCAGCAGCCCAAGGAGCGGGATGGGTAATGGGCAGTTCTTC
NA	TRBV5-1	NA	TRBJ1-2	CASSLESQGYGYTF	TGCGCCAGCAGCTTGGAAAGTCAGGGCTATGGCTACACCTTC
TRBD2	TRBV7-9	NA	TRBJ2-6	CASSKLAYGSGANVLTF	TGTGCCAGCAGTAAACTAGCGTACGGCTCTGGGGCCAACGTCCTGACTTTC
NA	TRBV28	NA	TRBJ2-1	CASSLISSYNEQFF	TGTGCCAGCAGTTTAATCAGCTCCTACAATGAGCAGTTCTTC
NA	TRBV19	once	TRBJ2-5	CASSGDSQETQYF	TGTGCCAGTAGTGGAGACAGCCAAGAGACCCAGTACTTC
TRBD2	TRBV7-9	NA	TRBJ2-3	CASSPGLGTDTQYF	TGTGCCAGCAGCCCGGGACTAGGTACAGATACGCAGTATTTT
NA	TRBV3-1/TRBV3-2	NA	TRBJ1-2	CASSQDSGIFGYTF	TGTGCCAGCAGCCAAGACTCAGGGATCTTTGGCTACACCTTC
TRBD2	TRBV18	NA	TRBJ2-1	CASSPMGLAVSYNEQFF	TGTGCCAGCTCACCTATGGGACTAGCGGTCTCCTACAATGAGCAGTTCTTC